This T cell receptor (beta chain) was identified during a study of T-cell memory formation after mild COVID-19. Deletions cut 5 bases from V and 5 bases from J, with 10 bases between. The CDR3 extends over 13 amino acids. The germline gives CDR1 MNHEY, CDR2 SVGAGI. TCRdb processed the 5' RACE reads anew with MiXCR; each CDR3 protein has one entry. The sample consists of roughly 450,000 distinct CDR3 sequences, around 17% of them appearing once. Input material: PBMCs or a T cell subset sorted from them (not recorded which). The receptor's source is a man between 18 and 29 years old who had mild COVID-19 (a few samples of this study predate the infection). Cell type and time point are not known. This rearrangement joins TRBV6-5 to TRBJ2-1; no firm D call. DNA for the CDR3: TGTGCCAGCAGTGTTATACCGAACAATGAGCAGTTCTTC. Translating gives CASSVIPNNEQFF.